The source of this T cell receptor (beta chain) is a study of blood T cell repertoires in COVID-19. The table came from immunoSEQ multiplex PCR; TCRdb's copy has only in-frame clones and leaves some out. The table records 93,000 or so clones, about 90% of them present only once. Trimming took 1 base from V and 6 from J; bases not matched to a gene: 5. Germline lookup yields CDR1 SGHTA and CDR2 FQGNSA. This CDR3 has 15 amino acids. The TCR sequence derives from a human donor in a cohort sampled during active COVID-19. What was sequenced was peripheral blood. This chain joins TRBV7-2 and TRBJ2-1; 8 bases map to TRBD2. The CDR3 coding sequence is TGTGCCAGCAGCTTAGATCGGGGGGGCCGCAATGAGCAGTTCTTC. This encodes CASSLDRGGRNEQFF. Combining the CDR3 with reference TRBV7-2 and TRBJ2-1 gives the whole variable domain GAGVSQSPSNKVTEKGKDVELRCDPISGHTALYWYRQSLGQGLEFLIYFQGNSAPDKSGLPSDRFSAERTGGSVSTLTIQRTQQEDSAVYLCASSLDRGGRNEQFFGPGTRLTVL.